Shown below are 23 T cell receptor beta chains from a single sample sequenced in a study of T cell responses to AZD1222 COVID-19 vaccine. Profiled with immunoSEQ multiplex PCR; TCRdb holds only in-frame clones, not every one. The sample includes a few hundred thousand clones, about 92% of them seen just once. The source was peripheral blood, collected on day 0 of AZD1222 vaccination. Source of these receptors: an adult in good health.

The gene calls are TRBV3-1 (or the pseudogene TRBV3-2) and TRBJ1-4; no firm D call. With 1 base removed from V and 0 bases from J, the gap between germline ends came to 6 bases. Germline CDR1 is LGHDT and CDR2 is YNNKEL (reference sequence). The CDR3 consists of 15 residues. The CDR3 region has the DNA TGTGCCAGCAGCCAAGCTAGTGCAACTAATGAAAAACTGTTTTTT. Its protein product is CASSQASATNEKLFF.

This clone appeared a single time. The chain employs TRBV7-8 and TRBJ1-2; the D gene is possibly TRBD1 (5 bases). Trimming cost V 5 bases and J 4 bases, with 8 bases left between them. CDR1 is SGHVS and CDR2 is FQNEAQ in the germline V gene. This CDR3 region has 12 residues. CDR3 region: CASSRDSYGYTF. CDR3 bases: TGTGCCAGCAGCCGCGACAGCTATGGCTACACCTTC.

This clone was picked up one time. The rearrangement uses TRBV15 and TRBJ2-7; D is possibly TRBD1 (6 bases). Trimming shortened V by 4 bases and J by 7 bases, and 14 bases separated the two germline ends. CDR3 length: 13 residues. Germline V gives CDR1 LNHNV, CDR2 YYDKDF (reference sequence). DNA of the CDR3: TGTGCCACCAGCACCGACAGGCGCAGAGAGCAGTACTTC. Protein product: CATSTDRRREQYF.

The rearrangement links TRBV2 to TRBJ2-1; TRBD2 aligns across 7 bases. The germline V gene encodes CDR1 SNHLY and CDR2 FYNNEI. Losses at the gene ends were 1 base for V and 7 bases for J; bases not matched to a gene: 1. CDR3 length: 13 amino acids. The CDR3 bases are TGTGCCAGCAGTGAAGGGGGGGGGAATGAGCAGTTCTTC. As protein: CASSEGGGNEQFF.

The V and J genes are TRBV18 and TRBJ1-4; D is uncertain. V was pared by 3 bases and J by 7 bases, with 9 bases between. This CDR3 has 13 residues. Looked up from germline, CDR1 is KGHSH and CDR2 is LQKENI. The CDR3 coding sequence is TGTGCCAGCTCACCGGGCAGTGGTGAAAAACTGTTTTTT. This sequence encodes CASSPGSGEKLFF.

This chain links TRBV7-9 with TRBJ1-5, with TRBD1 as a possible D gene (5 bases). Germline V gene data show CDR1 as SEHNR and CDR2 as FQNEAQ (reference sequence). This CDR3 region has 13 residues. Trimming shortened V by 6 bases and J by 4 bases, and 10 bases separated the two germline ends. CDR3 sequence reads: CASSLTGNQPQHF. The CDR3 nucleotides read TGTGCCAGCAGTTTAACAGGTAATCAGCCCCAGCATTTT.

This chain uses TRBV15 with TRBJ1-2, with D perhaps matching TRBD1 (6 bases). The CDR3 is made up of 15 amino acids. Germline lookup yields CDR1 LNHNV and CDR2 YYDKDF (reference sequence). Deletions cut 5 bases from V and 8 bases from J, with 21 bases between. The CDR3 sequence: CATSLTQGNKGGYTF. DNA for the CDR3: TGTGCCACCAGCCTTACGCAGGGGAATAAGGGCGGCTACACCTTC.

This clone was recorded once. V is TRBV6-5 and J is TRBJ2-7; 8 nucleotides match TRBD2. The CDR3 consists of 13 residues. V gave up 7 bases and J gave up 5 bases; unmatched junction bases: 7. Germline CDR1 MNHEY, CDR2 SVGAGI. The CDR3, as DNA: TGTGCCAGCAAGGGTGGTAGCGGGAACGAGCAGTACTTC. Protein sequence: CASKGGSGNEQYF.

This clone is a singleton in its sample. The chain has TRBV5-1 and TRBJ2-2, with D possibly TRBD1 on 5 matching bases. V was pared by 3 bases and J by 3 bases, with 15 bases between. This CDR3 spans 16 amino acids. Germline loops: CDR1 SGHRS, CDR2 YFSETQ. CDR3 loop: CASSYQGAPDTGELFF. CDR3 DNA sequence: TGCGCCAGCAGCTACCAAGGGGCCCCGGACACCGGGGAGCTGTTTTTT.

The chain recombines TRBV28 with TRBJ1-2; 8 positions agree with TRBD1. Germline loops: CDR1 MDHEN, CDR2 SYDVKM. J was trimmed by 8 bases and V by 2 bases; bases with no gene match: 4. The CDR3 covers 13 residues. The CDR3 spells CASSLGQGRGYTF. The CDR3 DNA is TGTGCCAGCAGTTTAGGACAGGGAAGGGGCTACACCTTC.

The rearrangement uses TRBV5-4 and TRBJ2-2; D gene ambiguous. From germline, CDR1 is SGHNT and CDR2 YYREEE (reference sequence). There are 15 residues in the CDR3. Trimming shortened V by 4 bases and J by 5 bases, and 15 bases separated the two germline ends. The CDR3 DNA sequence: TGTGCCAGCAGCCATAATCCACCCTTAACCGGGGAGCTGTTTTTT. It translates to CASSHNPPLTGELFF.

The CDR3 spells CASSQEGTGPSYEQYF. For the CDR3, the DNA is TGTGCCAGCAGCCAAGAGGGGACAGGGCCCTCCTACGAGCAGTACTTC. The chain has TRBV4-2 and TRBJ2-7; 9 bases match TRBD1. There are 16 residues in the CDR3. The V and J ends lost 0 bases and 0 bases, in that order; junction bases with no gene match: 3. From germline, CDR1 is LGHNA and CDR2 YNFKEQ.

V is TRBV9 and J is TRBJ1-4, with no clear D. Trimming took off 4 bases at V and 5 bases at J, with 3 bases between the two ends. The CDR3 is made up of 11 amino acids. Germline CDR1 is SGDLS and CDR2 is YYNGEE. CDR3: CASSKNEKLFF. For the CDR3, the DNA is TGTGCCAGCAGCAAAAATGAAAAACTGTTTTTT.

CDR3 protein: CASSVDRTSYNEQFF. The CDR3, as DNA: TGTGCCAGCAGTGTGGACAGGACCTCCTACAATGAGCAGTTCTTC. J is TRBJ2-1 and V is TRBV2; TRBD1 matches 7 bases. This CDR3 has 15 amino acids. The V gene's germline CDR1 is SNHLY and CDR2 FYNNEI. V shed 4 bases and J 0 bases; nucleotides not matched to a gene: 3.

Note on this clone: Other nucleotide sequences from this sample produce the same CDR3. This sequence joins TRBV5-1 and TRBJ1-1; D is uncertain. The germline CDR1 and CDR2 sequences are SGHRS and YFSETQ. This CDR3 is built from 14 residues. V was cut by 0 bases and J by 1 base, with 7 bases left in between. The CDR3 coding sequence is TGCGCCAGCAGCTTGGGGACGGCGAACACTGAAGCTTTCTTT. It translates to CASSLGTANTEAFF.

V and J are TRBV10-3 and TRBJ2-1; 10 bases are a match to TRBD2. CDR1 and CDR2 (germline): ENHRY, SYGVKD. This CDR3 region has 11 residues. V was pared by 10 bases and J by 10 bases, with 4 bases of the junction left unmatched. The CDR3, as DNA: TGTGCCACCGGACTAGCGGACGAGCAGTTCTTC. Translated: CATGLADEQFF.

V and J are TRBV4-3 and TRBJ2-7; a possible D gene is TRBD1 (6 bases). CDR1 is LGHNA, CDR2 YSLEER, per germline. The CDR3 extends over 13 amino acids. Trimming shortened V by 3 bases and J by 4 bases, and 10 bases separated the two germline ends. CDR3 in DNA: TGCGCCAGCAGCCAGGTACAGGGTTACGAGCAGTACTTC. It codes for CASSQVQGYEQYF.

The chain joins TRBV6-5 to TRBJ1-4; maybe TRBD1 (6 bases). Germline values: CDR1 MNHEY, CDR2 SVGAGI. The CDR3 is made up of 14 amino acids. The V end was cut by 6 bases, the J end by 7 bases, with 15 bases between. The CDR3 nucleotides read TGTGCCAGCAGCGACAGGCCCCCTCCTGAAAAACTGTTTTTT. It is translated as CASSDRPPPEKLFF.

V and J are TRBV5-1 and TRBJ1-4; no firm D call. There are 13 residues in the CDR3. Germline loops: CDR1 SGHRS, CDR2 YFSETQ. Trimming took off 2 bases at V and 8 bases at J, with 10 bases between the two ends. In DNA form, the CDR3 reads TGCGCCAGCAGCTTTGGCCCCCAGGAAAAACTGTTTTTT. Residues: CASSFGPQEKLFF.

The chain has TRBV5-1 and TRBJ2-3; no reliable D call. The CDR3 is made up of 14 amino acids. V dropped 3 bases and J dropped 2 bases, with 10 bases sitting between them. The germline V gene has CDR1 SGHRS and CDR2 YFSETQ. For the CDR3, the DNA is TGCGCCAGCAGCTCGCGGTCCTACACAGATACGCAGTATTTT. Amino acids: CASSSRSYTDTQYF.

The chain joins TRBV6-2 or TRBV6-3 to TRBJ2-7; 10 nucleotides align to TRBD2. This CDR3 region has 15 residues. CDR1 and CDR2 from the germline V gene are MNHEY and SVGEGT. With 4 bases clipped from V and 0 bases from J, the junction kept 3 bases outside the gene matches. The CDR3 here is CASSLAGGSSYEQYF. The DNA of the CDR3 is TGTGCCAGCAGTTTAGCGGGAGGATCCTCCTACGAGCAGTACTTC.

The V and J genes are TRBV18 and TRBJ2-1, with 16 bases fitting TRBD2. The CDR3 sequence is 18 residues long. The J segment lost 12 bases and the V segment lost 0 bases, leaving 11 bases of the junction unmatched. Germline V gives CDR1 KGHSH, CDR2 LQKENI. CDR3 DNA: TGTGCCAGCTCACCACCTGGCGCCGGGACTAGCGGGAGGGAGATGCAGTTCTTC. This gives the protein CASSPPGAGTSGREMQFF.

This clone was counted once. V is TRBV4-3 and J is TRBJ2-2; 9 nucleotides align to TRBD1. The trim removed 0 bases at V and 10 bases at J, leaving 6 bases unmatched. Germline CDR1 LGHNA, CDR2 YSLEER. This CDR3 is 15 amino acids long. CDR3 DNA: TGCGCCAGCAGCCAAGATCGGACAGGGGTCGCGGAGCTGTTTTTT. It encodes CASSQDRTGVAELFF.